Given below is one TCR beta chain in context. The antigen is not known. The germline gives CDR1 LNHNV, CDR2 YYDKDF (reference sequence). Between the trimmed V and J ends, which lost 0 bases and 7 bases, there was a span of 9 bases. CDR3 size: 14 residues. Sequencing templates came from extracted RNA that was reverse transcribed into cDNA. Clones were read by immunoSEQ multiplex PCR, and TCRdb kept only the in-frame ones, dropping some. Found here are 55,000 to 65,000 clones, around 40% of them singletons; the top ten hold roughly 51%. The data are from a study of CD8+ T cells in alopecia areata. Study-level points and caveats: In lesional scalp, particularly from alopecia totalis/universalis, clonality was higher than in normal scalp.

Sample: NKG2D-low CD8+ T cells sorted from blood. This chain uses TRBV15 with TRBJ2-2, with D maybe TRBD2 (6 bases). This TCR was recovered from a human donor with alopecia areata. CDR3 bases: TGTGCCACCAGCAGAGAGGCGGGAAACGGGGAGCTGTTTTTT. Protein product: CATSREAGNGELFF.